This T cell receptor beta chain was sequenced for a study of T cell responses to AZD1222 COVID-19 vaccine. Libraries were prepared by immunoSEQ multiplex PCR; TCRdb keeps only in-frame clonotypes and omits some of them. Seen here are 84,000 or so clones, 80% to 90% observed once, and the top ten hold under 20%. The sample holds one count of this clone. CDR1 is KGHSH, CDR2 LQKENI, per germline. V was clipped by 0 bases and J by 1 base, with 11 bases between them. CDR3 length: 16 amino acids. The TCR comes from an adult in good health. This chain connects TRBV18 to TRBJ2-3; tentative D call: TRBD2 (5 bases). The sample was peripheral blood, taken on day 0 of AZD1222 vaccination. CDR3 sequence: CASSPPSQRRTDTQYF. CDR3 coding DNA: TGTGCCAGCTCACCACCGTCCCAGCGGCGCACAGATACGCAGTATTTT.